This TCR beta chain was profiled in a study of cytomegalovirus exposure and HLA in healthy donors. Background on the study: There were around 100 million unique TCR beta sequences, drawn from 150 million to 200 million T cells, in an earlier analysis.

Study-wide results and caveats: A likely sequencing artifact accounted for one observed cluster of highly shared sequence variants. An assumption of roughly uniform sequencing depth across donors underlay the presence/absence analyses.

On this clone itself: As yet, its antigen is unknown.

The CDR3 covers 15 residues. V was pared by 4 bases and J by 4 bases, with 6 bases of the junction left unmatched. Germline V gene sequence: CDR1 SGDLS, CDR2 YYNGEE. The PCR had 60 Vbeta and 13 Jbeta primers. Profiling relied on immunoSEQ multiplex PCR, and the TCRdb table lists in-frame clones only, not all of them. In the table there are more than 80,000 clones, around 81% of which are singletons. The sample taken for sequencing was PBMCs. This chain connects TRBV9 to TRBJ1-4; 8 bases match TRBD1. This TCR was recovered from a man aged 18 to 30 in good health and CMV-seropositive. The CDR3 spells CASSLRTGINEKLFF. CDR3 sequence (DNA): TGTGCCAGCAGCCTAAGGACAGGGATTAATGAAAAACTGTTTTTT.